Here is one T cell receptor (beta chain) with its context. This specimen belongs to a study of blood T cell repertoires in COVID-19. In the study overall: PBMCs, B-cell-depleted T cells, or T cells provided the cDNA or gDNA that made up the material.

V lost 5 bases to trimming and J lost 6 bases; unmatched junction nucleotides: 7. CDR1 and CDR2 (germline): MNHEY, SVGAGI. CDR3 length equals 15 residues. Some clones are missing from TCRdb's copy, which holds only in-frame ones; the method was immunoSEQ multiplex PCR. The data show about 130,000 clones, about 81% seen once. The sequence was collected from an elderly woman with acute or convalescent COVID-19. The chain has TRBV6-5 and TRBJ2-2; 9 nucleotides align to TRBD1. Sequences were obtained from peripheral blood. The CDR3 spells CASSPGQGKAGELFF. The DNA for the CDR3 is TGTGCCAGCAGTCCGGGACAGGGAAAGGCCGGGGAGCTGTTTTTT.